One and the same sample provided the 18 T cell receptor beta chains below, sequenced in a study of type 1 regulatory T cells. TCRdb fed the reads into MiXCR, producing one record per CDR3 protein. The table lists just under 65,000 distinct CDR3 sequences, 45% to 50% of them singletons. Antigen specificity for these receptors is unknown. Source material: cultured non-Tr1 T cells, either the whole culture or a sorted T cell fraction (not recorded which). These receptors were obtained from a human donor in good health.

J is TRBJ2-7 and V is TRBV12-3 or TRBV12-4, with D possibly being TRBD1 (6 bases). V was cut by 5 bases and J by 1 base, with 12 bases left in between. This CDR3 has 14 residues. The CDR3 nucleotides are TGTGCCAGCAGTCCCAGGGACACATCCTACGAGCAGTACTTC. It encodes CASSPRDTSYEQYF.

The J gene is TRBJ1-1, the V gene TRBV5-1; 8 bases line up with TRBD1. Germline lookup yields CDR1 SGHRS and CDR2 YFSETQ. The ends lost 4 bases at V and 4 bases at J; junction bases unmatched: 3. The CDR3 totals 13 residues. CDR3 DNA: TGCGCCAGCAGCCACGACAGGGGCACTGAAGCTTTCTTT. It translates to CASSHDRGTEAFF. The complete variable domain, with remaining parts taken from reference TRBV5-1 and TRBJ1-1, reads KAGVTQTPRYLIKTRGQQVTLSCSPISGHRSVSWYQQTPGQGLQFLFEYFSETQRNKGNFPGRFSGRQFSNSRSEMNVSTLELGDSALYLCASSHDRGTEAFFGQGTRLTVV.

This clonotype was counted a single time. The V gene is TRBV5-1, the J gene TRBJ2-7; 11 bases agree with TRBD1. The CDR3 totals 14 residues. V trimming: 4 bases; J trimming: 2 bases; junction bases outside the gene matches: 2. CDR1 SGHRS and CDR2 YFSETQ come from the germline V gene. The CDR3 sequence is CASSMGQGAYEQYF. CDR3 nucleotides: TGCGCCAGCAGCATGGGACAGGGGGCCTACGAGCAGTACTTC.

The chain links TRBV5-6 to TRBJ2-3; D possibly corresponds to TRBD1 (6 bases). V lost 4 bases and J 4 bases, leaving 10 bases between the germline ends. The CDR3 runs to 13 residues. The germline CDR1 and CDR2 sequences are SGHDT and YYEEEE. The CDR3 sequence is CASSVHRADTQYF. CDR3 bases: TGTGCCAGCAGCGTACACAGGGCAGATACGCAGTATTTT. Based on the CDR3 plus reference TRBV5-6 and TRBJ2-3, the full variable domain is DAGVTQSPTHLIKTRGQQVTLRCSPKSGHDTVSWYQQALGQGPQFIFQYYEEEERQRGNFPDRFSGHQFPNYSSELNVNALLLGDSALYLCASSVHRADTQYFGPGTRLTVL.

The chain joins TRBV6-5 to TRBJ1-2; tentative D call: TRBD1 (6 bases). The length of the CDR3 is 14 residues. The V and J ends lost 2 bases and 10 bases respectively, with 17 bases between them. Germline V gene data show CDR1 as MNHEY and CDR2 as SVGAGI. CDR3 loop: CASSYGGLSSDYTF. As DNA, the CDR3 is TGTGCCAGCAGTTACGGGGGGCTGTCTAGTGACTACACCTTC.

This chain uses TRBV3-1 with TRBJ2-2; 8 bases align to TRBD1. This CDR3 region has 16 residues. Per germline, CDR1 LGHDT and CDR2 YNNKEL (reference sequence). With 4 bases clipped from V and 5 bases from J, the junction kept 9 bases outside the gene matches. DNA for the CDR3: TGTGCCAGCAGCCCACCTGGACAGGGTCGGACCGGGGAGCTGTTTTTT. This encodes CASSPPGQGRTGELFF.

The chain is built from TRBV11-2 and TRBJ1-6; maybe TRBD1 (5 bases). The germline V gene has CDR1 SGHAT and CDR2 FQNNGV. The V and J ends lost 5 bases and 8 bases respectively, with 13 bases between them. This CDR3 has 14 amino acids. CDR3: CASSPNGGDSPLHF. In DNA form, the CDR3 reads TGTGCCAGCAGCCCGAATGGAGGGGATTCACCCCTCCACTTT.

The gene calls are TRBV3-1 and TRBJ1-1, with unresolved D. The length of the CDR3 is 12 residues. CDR1 is LGHDT, CDR2 YNNKEL, per germline (reference sequence). V was trimmed by 0 bases and J by 4 bases, leaving 3 bases between them. The DNA of the CDR3 is TGTGCCAGCAGCCAAGACTTCACTGAAGCTTTCTTT. This gives the protein CASSQDFTEAFF.

This clonotype was found a few times. The chain is built from TRBV5-1 and TRBJ2-7; 7 bases are shared with TRBD1. The CDR3 is 13 amino acids. Looked up from germline, CDR1 is SGHRS and CDR2 is YFSETQ. Germline trimming cut 3 bases from V and 6 bases from J; bases unmatched to any gene: 6. The CDR3 loop is CASSSTTGVEQYF. The CDR3 DNA reads as TGCGCCAGCAGCTCGACTACAGGGGTCGAGCAGTACTTC.

The chain couples TRBV5-1 to TRBJ2-3; D possibly uses TRBD1 or TRBD2 (6 bases each). With 0 bases removed from V and 3 bases from J, the gap between germline ends came to 17 bases. Germline V CDR1 and CDR2: SGHRS, YFSETQ. The CDR3 spans 17 residues. The CDR3 nucleotides are TGCGCCAGCAGCTTGGCTGGAGGGGGGCCCCGGACAGATACGCAGTATTTT. It specifies CASSLAGGGPRTDTQYF.

The rearrangement links TRBV6-1 to TRBJ2-3, with D possibly matching TRBD2 (5 bases). V was cut by 1 base and J by 5 bases, with 13 bases left in between. This CDR3 has 15 amino acids. Germline V gene lookup returns CDR1 MNHNS and CDR2 SASEGT. The CDR3 DNA is TGTGCCAGCAGTGAAGTGTTTGGGAGAGGAGATACGCAGTATTTT. Translation gives CASSEVFGRGDTQYF.

Concerning this clonotype itself: The junction departs from the called germline gene at one end, perhaps through a read error. The chain has TRBV27 and TRBJ1-5; TRBD1 matches at 7 bases. The CDR3 has 14 residues. In germline, CDR1 is MNHEY, CDR2 SMNVEV (reference sequence). The CDR3 is CACSLGGGNQPQHF. CDR3 DNA sequence: TGTGCCTGCAGTTTAGGGGGCGGCAATCAGCCCCAGCATTTT.

This clonotype is medium-sized by share. The chain links TRBV7-2 to TRBJ1-4, with TRBD1 as a possible D gene (6 bases). The CDR3 totals 16 residues. The germline CDR1 and CDR2 sequences are SGHTA and FQGNSA. Trimming cost V 3 bases and J 5 bases, with 16 bases left between them. This chain's CDR3 is CASSFFSTGRNEKLFF. The CDR3 DNA reads TGTGCCAGCAGCTTTTTTTCGACAGGAAGAAATGAAAAACTGTTTTTT.

This chain joins TRBV12-3 or TRBV12-4 and TRBJ1-2, with D perhaps TRBD1 (5 bases). Trimming took 2 bases from V and 4 from J, leaving 8 bases between them. This CDR3 region has 13 residues. CDR3 sequence reads: CASSLRQTYGYTF. CDR3 coding DNA: TGTGCCAGCAGTTTAAGACAGACCTATGGCTACACCTTC.

This clonotype was counted only a few times. This chain uses TRBV7-2 with TRBJ1-1; possibly TRBD1 for D (5 bases). The CDR3 spans 16 residues. Germline V gives CDR1 SGHTA, CDR2 FQGNSA. The V end was cut by 2 bases, the J end by 11 bases, with 24 bases between. CDR3 sequence: CASSLRASGTKRGAFF. The DNA of the CDR3 is TGTGCCAGCAGCTTAAGGGCCTCCGGGACCAAACGGGGGGCTTTCTTT.

The rearrangement uses TRBV20-1 and TRBJ2-7, with TRBD1 identical over 7 bases. CDR3 length: 12 residues. J was trimmed by 1 base and V by 3 bases; bases with no gene match: 0. CDR1 and CDR2 from the germline V gene are DFQATT and SNEGSKA (reference sequence). CDR3 nucleotide sequence: TGCAGTGCTAGGGGACAGTCCTACGAGCAGTACTTC. Translation gives CSARGQSYEQYF.

J is TRBJ2-2 and V is TRBV28; the D gene is possibly TRBD1 (6 bases). Per germline, CDR1 MDHEN and CDR2 SYDVKM. The CDR3 has 15 amino acids. V gave up 5 bases and J gave up 3 bases, with 13 bases separating them. The CDR3 DNA sequence: TGTGCCAGCAGTCCTGGACAGTGGGACACCGGGGAGCTGTTTTTT. It codes for CASSPGQWDTGELFF.

CDR3 coding DNA: TGTGCCAGCCAACTAGCGTTTCGCACAGATACGCAGTATTTT. Its translation is CASQLAFRTDTQYF. The rearrangement joins TRBV2 to TRBJ2-3; 7 bases align to TRBD2. The CDR3 totals 14 residues. The J segment lost 1 base and the V segment lost 8 bases, leaving 6 bases of the junction unmatched. Per the germline V gene, CDR1 is SNHLY and CDR2 is FYNNEI.